The count of the clone carrying this T cell receptor beta chain is one. CDR1 and CDR2 from the germline V gene are MNHNS and SASEGT. V shed 4 bases and J shed 9 bases, with 15 bases lying between them. The CDR3 totals 13 residues. TCR beta CDR3 sequences were amplified from RNA transcripts. Researchers ran a first-round RT-PCR on the TCR CDR3 using the HTBI primer set. TCRdb recomputed calls from the multiplex PCR reads with MiXCR, one row per CDR3 protein. Among some 500,000 distinct CDR3 sequences, approximately 25% were seen once, and the ten largest hold roughly 10%. This record comes from a study of T cells in Graves' hyperthyroidism and ophthalmopathy.

Sample: blood. The receptor's source is a woman aged 25 to 39 with Graves' ophthalmopathy. V and J are TRBV6-1 and TRBJ1-1; D may be TRBD1 (6 bases). This CDR3 reads CASSGTSGGKAFF. As DNA, the CDR3 is TGTGCCAGCAGTGGAACCTCCGGGGGCAAAGCTTTCTTT.